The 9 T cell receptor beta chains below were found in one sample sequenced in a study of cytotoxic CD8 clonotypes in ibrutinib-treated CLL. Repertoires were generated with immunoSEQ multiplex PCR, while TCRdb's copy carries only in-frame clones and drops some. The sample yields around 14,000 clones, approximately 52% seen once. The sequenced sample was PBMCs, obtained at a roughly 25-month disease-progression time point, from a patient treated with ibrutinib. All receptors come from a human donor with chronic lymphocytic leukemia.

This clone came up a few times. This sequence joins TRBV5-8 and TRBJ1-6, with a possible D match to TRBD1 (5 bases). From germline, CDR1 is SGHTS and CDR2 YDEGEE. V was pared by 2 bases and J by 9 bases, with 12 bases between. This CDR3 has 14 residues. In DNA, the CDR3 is TGTGCCAGCAGCTTTTGGGACCCATCTTCACCCCTCCACTTT. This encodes CASSFWDPSSPLHF.

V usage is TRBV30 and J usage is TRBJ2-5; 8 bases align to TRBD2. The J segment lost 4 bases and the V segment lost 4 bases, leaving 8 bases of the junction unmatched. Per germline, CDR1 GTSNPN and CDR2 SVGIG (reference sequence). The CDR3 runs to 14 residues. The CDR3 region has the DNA TGTGCCTGGAACCGTCGGGGGGGGACAGAGACCCAGTACTTC. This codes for CAWNRRGGTETQYF.

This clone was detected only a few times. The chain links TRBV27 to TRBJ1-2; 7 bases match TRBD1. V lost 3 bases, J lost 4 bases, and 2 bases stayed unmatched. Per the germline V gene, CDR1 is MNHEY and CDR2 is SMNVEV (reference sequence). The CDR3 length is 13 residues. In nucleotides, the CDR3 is TGTGCCAGCAGTTTCGACAGGGCCTATGGCTACACCTTC. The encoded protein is CASSFDRAYGYTF.

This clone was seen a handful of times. As DNA, the CDR3 is TGTGCCAGCAGTTGGGGGGCAACCACTGAAGCTTTCTTT. Protein: CASSWGATTEAFF. The chain combines TRBV7-9 with TRBJ1-1; possible D gene TRBD1, 6 bases. The CDR3 extends over 13 amino acids. V was shortened by 6 bases and J by 4 bases, with 12 bases between the two germline ends. Germline assignment: CDR1 SEHNR and CDR2 FQNEAQ (reference sequence).

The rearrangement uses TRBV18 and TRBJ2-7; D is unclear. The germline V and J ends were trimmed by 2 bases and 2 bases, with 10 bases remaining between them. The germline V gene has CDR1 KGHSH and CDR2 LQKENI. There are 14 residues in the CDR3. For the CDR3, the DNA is TGTGCCAGCTCACCATCGGACCGCACCTACGAGCAGTACTTC. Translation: CASSPSDRTYEQYF.

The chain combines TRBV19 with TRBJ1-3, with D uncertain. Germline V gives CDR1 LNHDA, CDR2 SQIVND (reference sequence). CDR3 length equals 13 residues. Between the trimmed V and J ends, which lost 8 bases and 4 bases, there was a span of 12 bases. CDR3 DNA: TGTGCCAGTCAAATCAGATCGGGAAACACCATATATTTT. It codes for CASQIRSGNTIYF. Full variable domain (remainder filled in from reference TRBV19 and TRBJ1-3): DGGITQSPKYLFRKEGQNVTLSCEQNLNHDAMYWYRQDPGQGLRLIYYSQIVNDFQKGDIAEGYSVSREKKESFPLTVTSAQKNPTAFYLCASQIRSGNTIYFGEGSWLTVV.

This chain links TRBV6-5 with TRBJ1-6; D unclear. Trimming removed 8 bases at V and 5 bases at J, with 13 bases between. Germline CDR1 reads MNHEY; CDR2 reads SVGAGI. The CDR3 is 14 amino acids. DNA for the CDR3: TGTGCCAGCCCTCCACACATTAATAATTCACCCCTCCACTTT. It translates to CASPPHINNSPLHF.

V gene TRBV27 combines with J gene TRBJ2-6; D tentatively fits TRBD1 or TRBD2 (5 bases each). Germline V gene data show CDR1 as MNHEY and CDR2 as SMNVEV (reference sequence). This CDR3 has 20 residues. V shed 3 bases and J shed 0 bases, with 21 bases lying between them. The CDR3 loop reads CASSFKRGGTFLSGANVLTF. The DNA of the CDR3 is TGTGCCAGCAGTTTTAAGAGGGGTGGGACCTTCCTCTCTGGGGCCAACGTCCTGACTTTC.

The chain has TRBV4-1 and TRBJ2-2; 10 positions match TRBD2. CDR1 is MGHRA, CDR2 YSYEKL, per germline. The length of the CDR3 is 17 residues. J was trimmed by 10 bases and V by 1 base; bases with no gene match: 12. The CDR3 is CASSQVALAGPGEELFF. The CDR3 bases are TGCGCCAGCAGCCAAGTGGCACTAGCGGGGCCCGGGGAGGAGCTGTTTTTT.